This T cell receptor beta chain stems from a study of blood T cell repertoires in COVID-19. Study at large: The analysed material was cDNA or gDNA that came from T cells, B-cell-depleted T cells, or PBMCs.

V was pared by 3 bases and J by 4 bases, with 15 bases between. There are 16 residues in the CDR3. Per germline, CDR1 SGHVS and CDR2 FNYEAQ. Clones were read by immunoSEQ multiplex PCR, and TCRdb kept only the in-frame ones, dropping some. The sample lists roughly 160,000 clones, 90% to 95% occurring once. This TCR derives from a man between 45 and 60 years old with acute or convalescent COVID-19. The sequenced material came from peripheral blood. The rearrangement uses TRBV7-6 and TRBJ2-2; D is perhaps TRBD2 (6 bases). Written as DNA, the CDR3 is TGTGCCAGCAGCTTGGACGCAGGGAGGATCACCGGGGAGCTGTTTTTT. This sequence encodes CASSLDAGRITGELFF. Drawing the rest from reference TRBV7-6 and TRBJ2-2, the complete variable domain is GAGVSQSPRYKVTKRGQDVALRCDPISGHVSLYWYRQALGQGPEFLTYFNYEAQQDKSGLPNDRFSAERPEGSISTLTIQRTEQRDSAMYRCASSLDAGRITGELFFGEGSRLTVL.